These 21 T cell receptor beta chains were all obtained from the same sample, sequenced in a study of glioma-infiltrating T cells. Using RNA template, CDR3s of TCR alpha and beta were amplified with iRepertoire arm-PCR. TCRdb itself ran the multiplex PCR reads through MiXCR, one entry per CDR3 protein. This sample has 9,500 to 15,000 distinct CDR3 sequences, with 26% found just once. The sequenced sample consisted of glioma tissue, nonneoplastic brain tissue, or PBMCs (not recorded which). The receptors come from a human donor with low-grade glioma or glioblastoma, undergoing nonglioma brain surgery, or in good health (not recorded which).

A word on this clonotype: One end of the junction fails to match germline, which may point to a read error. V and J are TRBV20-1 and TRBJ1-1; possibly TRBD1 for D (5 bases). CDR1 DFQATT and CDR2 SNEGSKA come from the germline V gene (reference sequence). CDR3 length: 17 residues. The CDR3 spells CSAKGGHVLSRGTGAFF. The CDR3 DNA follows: TGCAGTGCTAAAGGTGGACATGTTCTATCGCGAGGTACTGGAGCTTTCTTT.

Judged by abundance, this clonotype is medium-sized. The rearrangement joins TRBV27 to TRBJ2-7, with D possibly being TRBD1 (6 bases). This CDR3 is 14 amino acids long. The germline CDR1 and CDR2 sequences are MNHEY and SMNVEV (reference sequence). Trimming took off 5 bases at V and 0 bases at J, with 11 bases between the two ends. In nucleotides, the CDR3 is TGTGCCAGCAGTCTACGGGACAACTCCTACGAGCAGTACTTC. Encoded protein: CASSLRDNSYEQYF.

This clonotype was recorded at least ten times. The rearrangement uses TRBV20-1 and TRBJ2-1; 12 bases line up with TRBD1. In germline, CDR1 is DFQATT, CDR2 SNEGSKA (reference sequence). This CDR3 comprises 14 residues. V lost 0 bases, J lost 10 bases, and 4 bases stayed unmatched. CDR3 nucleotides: TGCAGTGCTAGAGAAGGGACAGGGGGCAGCGAGCAGTTCTTC. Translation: CSAREGTGGSEQFF.

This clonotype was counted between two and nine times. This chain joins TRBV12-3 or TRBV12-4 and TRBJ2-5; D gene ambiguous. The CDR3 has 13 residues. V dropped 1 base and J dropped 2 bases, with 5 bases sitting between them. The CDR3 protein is CASSLGRQETQYF. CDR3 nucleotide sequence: TGTGCCAGCAGTTTAGGAAGACAAGAGACCCAGTACTTC.

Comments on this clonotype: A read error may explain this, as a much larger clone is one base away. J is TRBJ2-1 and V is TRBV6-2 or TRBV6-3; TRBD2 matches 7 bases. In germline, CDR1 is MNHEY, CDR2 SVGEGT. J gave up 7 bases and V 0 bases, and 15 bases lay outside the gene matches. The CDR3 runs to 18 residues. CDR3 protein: CASSYSNIAGERENEQFF. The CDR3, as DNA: TGTGCCAGCAGTTACTCGAATATCGCGGGAGAACGTGAGAATGAGCAGTTCTTC.

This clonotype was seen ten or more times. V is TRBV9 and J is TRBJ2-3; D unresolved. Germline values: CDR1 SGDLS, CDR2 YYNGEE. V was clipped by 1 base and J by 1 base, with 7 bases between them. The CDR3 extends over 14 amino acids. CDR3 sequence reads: CASSVWGGTDTQYF. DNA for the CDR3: TGTGCCAGCAGCGTATGGGGTGGCACAGATACGCAGTATTTT. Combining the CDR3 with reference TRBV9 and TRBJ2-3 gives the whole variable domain DSGVTQTPKHLITATGQRVTLRCSPRSGDLSVYWYQQSLDQGLQFLIQYYNGEERAKGNILERFSAQQFPDLHSELNLSSLELGDSALYFCASSVWGGTDTQYFGPGTRLTVL.

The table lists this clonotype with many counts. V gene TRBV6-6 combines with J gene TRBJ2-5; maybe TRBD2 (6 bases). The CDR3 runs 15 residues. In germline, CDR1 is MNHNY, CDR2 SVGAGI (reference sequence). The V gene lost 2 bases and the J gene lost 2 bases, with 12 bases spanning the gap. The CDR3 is CASSYVAGGQETQYF. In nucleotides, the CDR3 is TGTGCCAGCAGTTACGTGGCAGGAGGGCAAGAGACCCAGTACTTC.

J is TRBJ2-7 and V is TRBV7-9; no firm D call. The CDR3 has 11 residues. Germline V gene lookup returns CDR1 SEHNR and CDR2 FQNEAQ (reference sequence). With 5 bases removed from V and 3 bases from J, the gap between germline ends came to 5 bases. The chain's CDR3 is CASSPDYEQYF. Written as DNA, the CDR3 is TGTGCCAGCAGCCCTGACTACGAGCAGTACTTC. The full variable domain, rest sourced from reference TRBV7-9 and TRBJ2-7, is DTGVSQNPRHKITKRGQNVTFRCDPISEHNRLYWYRQTLGQGPEFLTYFQNEAQLEKSRLLSDRFSAERPKGSFSTLEIQRTEQGDSAMYLCASSPDYEQYFGPGTRLTVT.

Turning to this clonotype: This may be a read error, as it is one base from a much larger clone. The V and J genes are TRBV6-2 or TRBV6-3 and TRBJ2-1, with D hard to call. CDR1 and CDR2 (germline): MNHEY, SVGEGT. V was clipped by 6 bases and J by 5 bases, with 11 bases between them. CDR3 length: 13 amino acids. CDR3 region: CASSLTDDNEQFF. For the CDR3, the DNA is TGTGCCAGCAGCCTGACGGATGACAATGAGCAGTTCTTC.

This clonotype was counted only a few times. The CDR3 nucleotides read TGTGCCACCAGTTCCGGGACCGGCACAGATACGCAGTATTTT. Amino acids: CATSSGTGTDTQYF. The chain carries TRBV24-1 and TRBJ2-3; perhaps D is TRBD1 or TRBD2 (5 bases each). The CDR3 is 14 residues long. Germline V gives CDR1 KGHDR, CDR2 SFDVKD. Trimming took 6 bases from V and 1 from J, leaving 10 bases between them.

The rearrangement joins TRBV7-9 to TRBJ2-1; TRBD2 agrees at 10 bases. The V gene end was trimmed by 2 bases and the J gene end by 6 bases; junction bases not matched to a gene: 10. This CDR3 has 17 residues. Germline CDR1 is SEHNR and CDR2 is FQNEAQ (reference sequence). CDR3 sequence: CASSLLAGVGRGNEQFF. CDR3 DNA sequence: TGTGCCAGCAGCTTACTAGCGGGAGTCGGTAGGGGCAATGAGCAGTTCTTC.

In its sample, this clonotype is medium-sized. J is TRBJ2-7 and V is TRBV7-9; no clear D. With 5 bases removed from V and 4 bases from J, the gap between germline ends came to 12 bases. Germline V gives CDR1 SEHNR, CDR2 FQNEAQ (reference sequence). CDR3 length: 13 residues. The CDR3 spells CASSQVPEYEQYF. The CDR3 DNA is TGTGCCAGCAGCCAAGTCCCGGAATACGAGCAGTACTTC. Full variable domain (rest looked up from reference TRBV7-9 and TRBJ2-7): DTGVSQNPRHKITKRGQNVTFRCDPISEHNRLYWYRQTLGQGPEFLTYFQNEAQLEKSRLLSDRFSAERPKGSFSTLEIQRTEQGDSAMYLCASSQVPEYEQYFGPGTRLTVT.

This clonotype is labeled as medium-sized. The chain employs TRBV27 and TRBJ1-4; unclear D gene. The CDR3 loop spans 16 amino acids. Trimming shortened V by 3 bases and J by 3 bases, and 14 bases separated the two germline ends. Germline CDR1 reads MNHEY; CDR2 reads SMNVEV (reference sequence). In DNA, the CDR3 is TGTGCCAGCAGTTTGTATAGACACAATGCTAATGAAAAACTGTTTTTT. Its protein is CASSLYRHNANEKLFF.

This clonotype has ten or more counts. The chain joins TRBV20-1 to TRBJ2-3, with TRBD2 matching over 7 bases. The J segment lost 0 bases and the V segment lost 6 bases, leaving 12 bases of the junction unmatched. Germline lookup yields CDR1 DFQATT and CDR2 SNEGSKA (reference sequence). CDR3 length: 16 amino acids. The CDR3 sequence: CSASGASGYSTDTQYF. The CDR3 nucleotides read TGCAGTGCGAGCGGTGCTAGCGGCTATAGCACAGATACGCAGTATTTT.

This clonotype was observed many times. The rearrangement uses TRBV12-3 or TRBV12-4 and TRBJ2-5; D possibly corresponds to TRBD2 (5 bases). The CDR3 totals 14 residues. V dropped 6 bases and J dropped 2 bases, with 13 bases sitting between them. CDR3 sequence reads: CASSPSRVQETQYF. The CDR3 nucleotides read TGTGCCAGCAGCCCATCGAGGGTTCAAGAGACCCAGTACTTC.

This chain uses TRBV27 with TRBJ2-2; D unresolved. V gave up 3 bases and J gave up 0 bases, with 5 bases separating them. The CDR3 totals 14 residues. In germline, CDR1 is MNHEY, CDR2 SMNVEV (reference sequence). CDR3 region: CASSFGTNTGELFF. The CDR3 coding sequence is TGTGCCAGCAGTTTCGGCACGAACACCGGGGAGCTGTTTTTT.

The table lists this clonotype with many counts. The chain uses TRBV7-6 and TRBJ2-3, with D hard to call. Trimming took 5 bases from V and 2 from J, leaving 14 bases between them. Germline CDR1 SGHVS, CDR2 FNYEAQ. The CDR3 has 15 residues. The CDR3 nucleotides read TGTGCCAGCAGCCCCTGGTCGTCCTACACAGATACGCAGTATTTT. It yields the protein CASSPWSSYTDTQYF.

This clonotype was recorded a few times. This CDR3 is CASSFPESGGQGFGDTQYF. The CDR3 region has the DNA TGTGCCAGCAGCTTCCCGGAATCAGGGGGACAGGGGTTCGGAGATACGCAGTATTTT. The V call is TRBV7-9, the J call TRBJ2-3, with 10 bases matching TRBD1. The CDR3 loop spans 19 amino acids. V shed 3 bases, J shed 5 bases, and the junction held 17 bases outside the gene matches. Germline V CDR1 and CDR2: SEHNR, FQNEAQ (reference sequence).

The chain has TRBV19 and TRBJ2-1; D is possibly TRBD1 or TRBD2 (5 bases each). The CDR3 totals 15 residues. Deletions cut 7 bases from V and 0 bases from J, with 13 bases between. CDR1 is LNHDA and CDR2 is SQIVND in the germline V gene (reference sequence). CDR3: CASNRWGSSYNEQFF. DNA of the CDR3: TGTGCCAGTAACCGTTGGGGGAGCTCCTACAATGAGCAGTTCTTC.

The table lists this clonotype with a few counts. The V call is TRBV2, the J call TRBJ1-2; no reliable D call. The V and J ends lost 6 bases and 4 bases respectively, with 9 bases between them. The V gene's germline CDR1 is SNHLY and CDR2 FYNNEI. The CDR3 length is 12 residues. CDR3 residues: CASRGIGYGYTF. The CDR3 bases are TGTGCCAGCAGGGGGATCGGCTATGGCTACACCTTC.

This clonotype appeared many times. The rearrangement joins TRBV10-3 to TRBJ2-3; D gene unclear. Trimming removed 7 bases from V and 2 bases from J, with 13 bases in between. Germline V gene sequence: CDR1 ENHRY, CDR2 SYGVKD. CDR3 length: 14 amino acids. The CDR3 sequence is CAIKLEDSTDTQYF. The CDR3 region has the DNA TGTGCCATCAAACTTGAGGATTCCACAGATACGCAGTATTTT.